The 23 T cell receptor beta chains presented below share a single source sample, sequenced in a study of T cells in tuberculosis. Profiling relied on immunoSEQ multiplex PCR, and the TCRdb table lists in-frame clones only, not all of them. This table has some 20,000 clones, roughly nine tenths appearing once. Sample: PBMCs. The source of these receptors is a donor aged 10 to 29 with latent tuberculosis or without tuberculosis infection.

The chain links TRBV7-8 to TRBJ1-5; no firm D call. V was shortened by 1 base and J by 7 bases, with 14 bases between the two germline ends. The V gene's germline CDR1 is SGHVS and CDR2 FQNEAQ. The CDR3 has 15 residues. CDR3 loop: CASSLGAGNLQPQHF. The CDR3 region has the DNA TGTGCCAGCAGCTTAGGTGCGGGGAATCTGCAGCCCCAGCATTTT.

CDR3 DNA: TGTGCCAGCAGCTTAGCCCTAAGTCAGGCGTCTGAAGCTTTCTTT. This sequence encodes CASSLALSQASEAFF. V usage is TRBV7-2 and J usage is TRBJ1-1; D is unresolved. Germline-derived CDR1 and CDR2 are SGHTA and FQGNSA. The CDR3 has 15 amino acids. V lost 0 bases and J lost 6, with 14 bases in between.

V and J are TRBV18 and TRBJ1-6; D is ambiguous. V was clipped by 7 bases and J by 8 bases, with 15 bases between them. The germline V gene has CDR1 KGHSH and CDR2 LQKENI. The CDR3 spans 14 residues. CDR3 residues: CASCELGLDSPLHF. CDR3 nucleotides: TGTGCCAGCTGCGAACTAGGCTTAGATTCACCCCTCCACTTT.

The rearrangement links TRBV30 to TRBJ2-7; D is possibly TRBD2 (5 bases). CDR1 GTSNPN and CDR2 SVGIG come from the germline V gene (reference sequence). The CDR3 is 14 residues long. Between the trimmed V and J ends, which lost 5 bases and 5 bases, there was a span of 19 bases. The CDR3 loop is CAWGRPPRRNEQYF. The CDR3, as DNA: TGTGCCTGGGGCCGGCCCCCGAGGAGGAACGAGCAGTACTTC.

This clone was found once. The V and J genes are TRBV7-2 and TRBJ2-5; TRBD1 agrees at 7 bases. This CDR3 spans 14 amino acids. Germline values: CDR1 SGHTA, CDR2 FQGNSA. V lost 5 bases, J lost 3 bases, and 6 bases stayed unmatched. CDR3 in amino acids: CASSPNRGKETQYF. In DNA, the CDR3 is TGTGCCAGCAGCCCCAACAGGGGAAAAGAGACCCAGTACTTC.

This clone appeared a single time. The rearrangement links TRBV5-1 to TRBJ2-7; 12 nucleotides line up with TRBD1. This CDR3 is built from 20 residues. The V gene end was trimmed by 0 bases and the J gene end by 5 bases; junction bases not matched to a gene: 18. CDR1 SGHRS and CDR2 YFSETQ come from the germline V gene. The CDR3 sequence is CASSLGFRDRGRLPLDEQYF. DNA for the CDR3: TGCGCCAGCAGCTTGGGTTTCCGGGACAGGGGGCGACTACCGCTCGACGAGCAGTACTTC.

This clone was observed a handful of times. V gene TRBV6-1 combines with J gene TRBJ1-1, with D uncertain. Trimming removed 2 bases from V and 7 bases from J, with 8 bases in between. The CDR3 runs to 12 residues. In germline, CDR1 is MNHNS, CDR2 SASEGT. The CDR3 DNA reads TGTGCCAGCAGTGAATATCCCCGTGAAGCTTTCTTT. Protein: CASSEYPREAFF.

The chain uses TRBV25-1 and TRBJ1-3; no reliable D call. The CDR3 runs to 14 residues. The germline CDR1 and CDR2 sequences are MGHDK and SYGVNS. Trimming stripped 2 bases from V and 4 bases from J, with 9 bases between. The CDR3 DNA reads TGTGCCAGCAGTGAACCCCTCCCCGGAAACACCATATATTTT. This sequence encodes CASSEPLPGNTIYF.

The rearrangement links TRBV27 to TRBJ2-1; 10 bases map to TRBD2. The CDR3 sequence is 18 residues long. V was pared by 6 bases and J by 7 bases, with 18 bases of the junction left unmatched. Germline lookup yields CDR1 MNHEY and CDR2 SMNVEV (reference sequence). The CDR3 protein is CASRSSGGLSWIFNEQFF. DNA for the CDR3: TGTGCCAGCAGGTCTAGCGGGGGTCTCTCGTGGATTTTTAATGAGCAGTTCTTC.

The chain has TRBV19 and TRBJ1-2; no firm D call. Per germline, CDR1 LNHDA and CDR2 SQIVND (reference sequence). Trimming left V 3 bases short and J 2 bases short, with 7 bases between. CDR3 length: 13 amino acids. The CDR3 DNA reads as TGTGCCAGTAGTATTACGGGAAACTATGGCTACACCTTC. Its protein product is CASSITGNYGYTF.

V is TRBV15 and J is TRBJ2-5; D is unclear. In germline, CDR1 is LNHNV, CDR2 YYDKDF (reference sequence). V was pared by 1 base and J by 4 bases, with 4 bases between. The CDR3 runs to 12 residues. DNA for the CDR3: TGTGCCACCAGCAGAGTGGCAGAGACCCAGTACTTC. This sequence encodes CATSRVAETQYF.

The CDR3 coding sequence is TGTGCCAGCTCACCAACACAGGGGGCACGCACTGAAGCTTTCTTT. This codes for CASSPTQGARTEAFF. The chain couples TRBV18 to TRBJ1-1; 9 bases align to TRBD1. Per the germline V gene, CDR1 is KGHSH and CDR2 is LQKENI. The CDR3 sequence is 15 residues long. V was clipped by 2 bases and J by 4 bases; unmatched bases: 5.

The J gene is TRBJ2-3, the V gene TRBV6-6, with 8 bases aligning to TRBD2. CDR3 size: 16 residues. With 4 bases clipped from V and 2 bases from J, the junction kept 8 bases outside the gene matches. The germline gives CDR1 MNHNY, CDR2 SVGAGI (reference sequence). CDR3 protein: CASSSAGGHATDTQYF. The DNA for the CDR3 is TGTGCCAGCAGTTCCGCGGGGGGACACGCCACAGATACGCAGTATTTT.

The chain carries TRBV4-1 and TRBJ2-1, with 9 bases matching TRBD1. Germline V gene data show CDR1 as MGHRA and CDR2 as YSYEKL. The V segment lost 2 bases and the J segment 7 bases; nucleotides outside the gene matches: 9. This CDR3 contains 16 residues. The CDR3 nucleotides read TGCGCCAGCAGCCAATTCTTACCACAGGGGGCAAATGAGCAGTTCTTC. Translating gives CASSQFLPQGANEQFF.

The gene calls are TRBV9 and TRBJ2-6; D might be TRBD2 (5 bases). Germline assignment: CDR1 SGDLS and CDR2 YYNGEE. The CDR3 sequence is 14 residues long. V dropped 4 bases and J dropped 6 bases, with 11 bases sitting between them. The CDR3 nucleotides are TGTGCCAGCAGCCGGCCCGGGAAGGCCAACGTCCTGACTTTC. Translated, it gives CASSRPGKANVLTF. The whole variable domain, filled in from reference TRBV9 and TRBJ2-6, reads DSGVTQTPKHLITATGQRVTLRCSPRSGDLSVYWYQQSLDQGLQFLIQYYNGEERAKGNILERFSAQQFPDLHSELNLSSLELGDSALYFCASSRPGKANVLTFGAGSRLTVL.

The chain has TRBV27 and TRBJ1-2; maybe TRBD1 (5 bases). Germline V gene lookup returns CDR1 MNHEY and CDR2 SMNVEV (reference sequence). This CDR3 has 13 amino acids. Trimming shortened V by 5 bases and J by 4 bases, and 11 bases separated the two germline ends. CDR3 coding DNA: TGTGCCAGCAGTCCCCAGGGAAGCTATGGCTACACCTTC. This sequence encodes CASSPQGSYGYTF.

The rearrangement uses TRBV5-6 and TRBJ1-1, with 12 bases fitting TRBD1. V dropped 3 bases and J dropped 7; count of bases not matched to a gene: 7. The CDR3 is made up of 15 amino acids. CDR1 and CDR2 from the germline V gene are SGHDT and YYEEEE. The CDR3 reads CASSYWDRGHVEAFF. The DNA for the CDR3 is TGTGCCAGCAGCTACTGGGACAGGGGGCACGTTGAAGCTTTCTTT.

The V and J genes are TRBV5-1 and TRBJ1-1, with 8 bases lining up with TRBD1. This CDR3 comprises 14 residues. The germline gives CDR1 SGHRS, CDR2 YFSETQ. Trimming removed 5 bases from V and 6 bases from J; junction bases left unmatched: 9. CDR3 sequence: CASSFTGGSPEAFF. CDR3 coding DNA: TGCGCCAGCAGTTTCACAGGGGGAAGCCCTGAAGCTTTCTTT.

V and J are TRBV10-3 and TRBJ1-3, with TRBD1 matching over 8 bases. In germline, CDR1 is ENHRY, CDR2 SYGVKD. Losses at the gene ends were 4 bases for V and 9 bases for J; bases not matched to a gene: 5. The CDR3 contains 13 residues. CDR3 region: CAISGGQAGTIYF. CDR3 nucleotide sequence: TGTGCCATCAGTGGGGGACAGGCAGGCACCATATATTTT.

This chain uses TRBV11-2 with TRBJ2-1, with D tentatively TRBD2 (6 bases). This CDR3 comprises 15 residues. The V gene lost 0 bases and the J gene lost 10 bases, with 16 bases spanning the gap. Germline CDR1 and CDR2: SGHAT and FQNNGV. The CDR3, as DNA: TGTGCCAGCAGCTTAGATTACAGCGGGTTCAGGGAGCAGTTCTTC. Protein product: CASSLDYSGFREQFF.

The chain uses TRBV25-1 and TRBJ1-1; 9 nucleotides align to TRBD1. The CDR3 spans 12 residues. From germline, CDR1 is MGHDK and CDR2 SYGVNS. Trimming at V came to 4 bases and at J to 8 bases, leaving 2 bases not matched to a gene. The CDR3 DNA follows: TGTGCCAGCAGTGTCGGGACAGGGGAAGCTTTCTTT. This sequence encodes CASSVGTGEAFF.

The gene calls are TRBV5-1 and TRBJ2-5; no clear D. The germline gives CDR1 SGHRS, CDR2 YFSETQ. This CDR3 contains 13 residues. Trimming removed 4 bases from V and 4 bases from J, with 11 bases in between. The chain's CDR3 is CASSPRPGETQYF. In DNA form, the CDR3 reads TGCGCCAGCAGCCCGCGTCCCGGAGAGACCCAGTACTTC.

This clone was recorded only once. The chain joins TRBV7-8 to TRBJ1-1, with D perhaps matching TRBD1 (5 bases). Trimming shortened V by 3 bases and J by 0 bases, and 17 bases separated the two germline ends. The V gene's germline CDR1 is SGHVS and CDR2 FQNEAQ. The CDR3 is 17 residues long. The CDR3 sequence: CASSFTYTTAMNTEAFF. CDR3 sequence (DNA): TGTGCCAGCAGCTTTACCTATACGACAGCAATGAACACTGAAGCTTTCTTT.